This paragraph reports one TCR beta chain. The antigen remains undetermined. This sample was included in a study of T cell responses to AZD1222 COVID-19 vaccine. Study outcomes and limitations: Repertoires were obtained solely post-peak T cell response. Spike was spanned by vaccine-associated CD4 TCRs, which were dominant at 160-218 and 743-854. Two doses of AZD1222 preceded a rise in Spike-specific TCR breadth and depth.

Germline trimming cut 5 bases from V and 8 bases from J; bases unmatched to any gene: 5. The germline CDR1 and CDR2 sequences are WNHNN and SYGVQD (reference sequence). The CDR3 loop spans 13 amino acids. Here immunoSEQ multiplex PCR was the method, and the copy in TCRdb shows in-frame clones only, minus some. The sample includes about 56,000 clones, roughly 80% of them seen just once. The receptor's source is an adult who received the AZD1222 COVID-19 vaccine. The rearrangement joins TRBV10-1 to TRBJ2-1; 8 bases are a match to TRBD1. Sequenced material: peripheral blood, taken 28 days after the second AZD1222 dose. CDR3 in amino acids: CASSPGQGDEQFF. The DNA of the CDR3 is TGCGCCAGCAGTCCCGGACAGGGCGATGAGCAGTTCTTC.